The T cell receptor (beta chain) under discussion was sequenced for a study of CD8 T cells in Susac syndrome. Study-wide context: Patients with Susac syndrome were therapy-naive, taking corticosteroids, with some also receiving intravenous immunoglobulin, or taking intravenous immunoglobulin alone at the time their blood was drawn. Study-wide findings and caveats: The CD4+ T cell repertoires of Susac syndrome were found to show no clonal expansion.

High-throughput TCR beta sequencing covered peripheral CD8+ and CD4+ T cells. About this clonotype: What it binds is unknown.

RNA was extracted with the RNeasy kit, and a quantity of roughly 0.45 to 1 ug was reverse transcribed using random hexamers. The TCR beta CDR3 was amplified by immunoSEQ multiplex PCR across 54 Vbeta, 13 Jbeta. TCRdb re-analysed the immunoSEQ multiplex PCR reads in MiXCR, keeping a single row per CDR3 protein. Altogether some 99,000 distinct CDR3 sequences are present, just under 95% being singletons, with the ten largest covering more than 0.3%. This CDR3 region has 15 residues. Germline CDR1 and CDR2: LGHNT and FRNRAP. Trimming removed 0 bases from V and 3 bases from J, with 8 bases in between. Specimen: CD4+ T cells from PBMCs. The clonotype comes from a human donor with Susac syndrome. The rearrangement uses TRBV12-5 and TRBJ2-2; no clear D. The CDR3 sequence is CASGLVSGYTGELFF. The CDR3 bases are TGTGCTAGTGGTTTGGTATCCGGGTACACCGGGGAGCTGTTTTTT.